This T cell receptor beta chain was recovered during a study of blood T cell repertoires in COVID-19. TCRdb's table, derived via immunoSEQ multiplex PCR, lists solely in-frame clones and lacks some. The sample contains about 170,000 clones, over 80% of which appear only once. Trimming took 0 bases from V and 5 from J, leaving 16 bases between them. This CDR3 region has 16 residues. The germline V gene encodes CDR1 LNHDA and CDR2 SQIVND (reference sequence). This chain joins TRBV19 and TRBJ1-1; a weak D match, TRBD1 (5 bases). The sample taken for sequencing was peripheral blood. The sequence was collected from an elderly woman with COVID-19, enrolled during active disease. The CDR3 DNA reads TGTGCCAGTAGTATAGATCATGGGACTCAGGGTACTGAAGCTTTCTTT. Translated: CASSIDHGTQGTEAFF.